This T cell receptor (beta chain) was retrieved from a study of shared T cell receptors in the human thymus. Here immunoSEQ multiplex PCR was the method, and the copy in TCRdb shows in-frame clones only, minus some. The profile shows about 660,000 clones, over 75% of them singletons. Germline trimming cut 0 bases from V and 7 bases from J; bases unmatched to any gene: 6. Germline CDR1 and CDR2: SGDLS and YYNGEE. CDR3 size: 14 residues. This sample was shared with a second study, whose subject was human thymus T cells. This second study notes: Healthy Finnish infants having corrective surgery for congenital heart defects served as donors. Corrective cardiac operations yielded the resected thymus tissue. Apparent bias marked the V and J gene usage of thymic and blood repertoires. Overlap was high between thymic repertoires from unrelated individuals, as reported in related research.

Sequencing used thymocytes. The source is a boy younger than two with a congenital heart defect. This chain connects TRBV9 to TRBJ1-2; 7 positions match TRBD1. Here the CDR3 reads CASSVGVTGAGYTF. The CDR3 bases are TGTGCCAGCAGCGTAGGTGTTACAGGGGCTGGCTACACCTTC.